The T cell receptor (beta chain) described here comes from a study of shared clonotypes between healthy human individuals. Across the whole study: Used for every donor were three CD4 naive, three CD4 memory, two CD8 naive and one CD8 memory plate.

Produced via immunoSEQ multiplex PCR; TCRdb's table is partial and in-frame only. Here the sample spans around 1.1 million clones, about 80% being singletons. Division of CD4+ cells produced a CD45RA+ naive subset and a CD45RA-negative memory subset. Germline V gives CDR1 SEHNR, CDR2 FQNEAQ (reference sequence). CDR3 length: 17 residues. The junction had 13 bases not matched to a gene; V was cut back by 3 bases and J by 4 bases. In its sample, this clone was seen a few times. The antigen is unknown. Overall study results and limits: Sorted-subset sequencing, rarefaction showed, was incomplete despite large depth. Memory subsets generally showed lower estimated richness than naive subsets.

The source material was memory CD4+ T cells from PBMCs. Subset noted: CD45RA-negative fraction. The origin of this receptor is a man aged 18 to 35 in good health. Some clones in this sample may be carry-over from other donors' samples. The chain recombines TRBV7-9 with TRBJ2-5; 8 nucleotides agree with TRBD2. The CDR3 DNA is TGTGCCAGCAGCTTGTTGCGGGCGGGAGGTACAGGAGAGACCCAGTACTTC. Translation gives CASSLLRAGGTGETQYF.